What follows are 2 T cell receptor beta chains derived from one specimen sequenced in a study of blood T cell repertoires in COVID-19. Clones were read by immunoSEQ multiplex PCR, and TCRdb kept only the in-frame ones, dropping some. The sample contains tens of thousands of clones, about 91% of which appear only once. Sequenced input: peripheral blood. The receptors were gathered from a man aged 35-49 years with COVID-19, enrolled during active disease.

The CDR3 nucleotides are TGTGCCAGCAGCCAAGAGGCCGGCGGGAACAATGAGCAGTTCTTC. Translated: CASSQEAGGNNEQFF. The genes are TRBV3-1 (or the pseudogene TRBV3-2) and TRBJ2-1, with D tentatively TRBD2 (6 bases). Germline lookup yields CDR1 LGHDT and CDR2 YNNKEL (reference sequence). This CDR3 is 15 amino acids long. The germline V and J ends were trimmed by 0 bases and 5 bases, with 11 bases remaining between them.

The chain has TRBV19 and TRBJ1-5; 8 bases fit TRBD1. Germline CDR1 is LNHDA and CDR2 is SQIVND (reference sequence). V trimming: 1 base; J trimming: 3 bases; junction bases outside the gene matches: 5. The CDR3 runs 16 residues. The CDR3 region is CASSIGAGGPNQPQHF. CDR3 bases: TGTGCCAGTAGTATAGGGGCAGGGGGCCCCAATCAGCCCCAGCATTTT.